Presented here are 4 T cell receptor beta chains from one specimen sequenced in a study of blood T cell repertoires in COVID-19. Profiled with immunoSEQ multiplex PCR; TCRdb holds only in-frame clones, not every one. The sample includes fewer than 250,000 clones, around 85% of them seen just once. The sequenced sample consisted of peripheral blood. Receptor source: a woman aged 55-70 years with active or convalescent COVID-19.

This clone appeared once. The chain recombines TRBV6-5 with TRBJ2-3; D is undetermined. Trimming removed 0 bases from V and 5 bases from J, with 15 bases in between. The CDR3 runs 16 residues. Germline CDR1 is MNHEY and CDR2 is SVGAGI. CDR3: CASSYSIRNGGDTQYF. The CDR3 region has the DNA TGTGCCAGCAGTTACTCGATACGAAACGGCGGAGATACGCAGTATTTT.

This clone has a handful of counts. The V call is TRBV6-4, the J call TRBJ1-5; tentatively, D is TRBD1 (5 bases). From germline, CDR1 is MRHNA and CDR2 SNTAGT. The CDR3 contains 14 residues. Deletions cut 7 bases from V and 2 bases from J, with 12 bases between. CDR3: CASTLGRGNQPQHF. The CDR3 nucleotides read TGTGCCAGCACCCTTGGCAGGGGCAATCAGCCCCAGCATTTT.

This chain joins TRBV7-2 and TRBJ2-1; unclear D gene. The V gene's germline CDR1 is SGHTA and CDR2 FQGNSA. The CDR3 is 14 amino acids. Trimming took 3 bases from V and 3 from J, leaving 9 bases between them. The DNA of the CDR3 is TGTGCCAGCAGCTTCACTACGATCTACAATGAGCAGTTCTTC. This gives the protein CASSFTTIYNEQFF.

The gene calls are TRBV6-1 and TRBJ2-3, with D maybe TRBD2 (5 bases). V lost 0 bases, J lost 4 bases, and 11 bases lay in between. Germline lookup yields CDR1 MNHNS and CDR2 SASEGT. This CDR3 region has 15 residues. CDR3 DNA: TGTGCCAGCAGTGAAGCCACCGGGGAGTCAGATACGCAGTATTTT. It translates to CASSEATGESDTQYF.